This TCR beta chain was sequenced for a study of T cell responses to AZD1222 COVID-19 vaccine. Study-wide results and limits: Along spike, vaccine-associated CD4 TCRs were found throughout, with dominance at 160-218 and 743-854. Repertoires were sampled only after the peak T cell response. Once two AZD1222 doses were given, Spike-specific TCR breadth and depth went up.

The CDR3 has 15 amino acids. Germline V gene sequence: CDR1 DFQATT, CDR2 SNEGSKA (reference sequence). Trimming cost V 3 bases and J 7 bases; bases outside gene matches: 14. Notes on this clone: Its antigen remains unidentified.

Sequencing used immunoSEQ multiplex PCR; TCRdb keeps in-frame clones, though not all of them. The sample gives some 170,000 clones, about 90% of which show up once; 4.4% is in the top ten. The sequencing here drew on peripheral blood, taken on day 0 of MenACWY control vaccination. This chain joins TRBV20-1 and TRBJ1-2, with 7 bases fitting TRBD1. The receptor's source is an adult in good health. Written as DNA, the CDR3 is TGCAGTGCTAGTCCGGGACAGTTCCTATCTTTTGGCTACACCTTC. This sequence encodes CSASPGQFLSFGYTF.